This T cell receptor beta chain is from a study of T-cell memory formation after mild COVID-19. Concerning this clonotype itself: Its antigen is not identified.

Study-wide points: Memory from before infection featured some responding clones, which suggests cross-reactive memory joined.

TCRdb re-analysed the 5' RACE reads in MiXCR, keeping a single row per CDR3 protein. The sample contains around 530,000 distinct CDR3 sequences, 20% to 25% of which appear only once. Sequenced: PBMCs or a T cell subset sorted from them (not recorded which). The clonotype was recovered from an adult woman who had mild COVID-19 (a few samples of this study predate the infection). Cell type and time point are not known.

DNA for the CDR3: TGTGCCACCAGCAGAGATAAGGCGGGGGCCACCGCGTACCAAGAGACCCAGTACTTC. It yields the protein CATSRDKAGATAYQETQYF. The genes are TRBV15 and TRBJ2-5; the D gene is possibly TRBD2 (7 bases). Germline CDR1 is LNHNV and CDR2 is YYDKDF (reference sequence). The V end was cut by 0 bases, the J end by 0 bases, with 20 bases between. The CDR3 covers 19 residues.